This T cell receptor beta chain was recovered during a study of blood T cell repertoires in COVID-19. Study in general: The United States, Italy and Spain provided the acute and convalescent COVID-19 samples. In each case, the material was cDNA or gDNA derived from T cells, B-cell-depleted T cells, or PBMCs.

Authors' analysis steps: Reference gene primer amplification yielded estimated nucleated cell counts. Data came from immunoSEQ multiplex PCR; TCRdb stores just in-frame clones and leaves some out. V, J and clone size reflect that table, while D and trimming were determined from the DNA. Of 75,000 to 85,000 clones listed, roughly four fifths are singletons. CDR1 is MNHEY and CDR2 is SVGAGI in the germline V gene. V lost 3 bases to trimming and J lost 3 bases, with 12 bases between them. The CDR3 sequence is 15 residues long. The sequence came from a human donor in a cohort sampled during active COVID-19. Sequencing input: peripheral blood. The genes are TRBV6-5 and TRBJ1-5; D might be TRBD1 (5 bases). CDR3 in DNA: TGTGCCAGCAGTTATGGGGGAGGGAACAATCAGCCCCAGCATTTT. This codes for CASSYGGGNNQPQHF.